This is a list of T cell receptor beta chains from one sample in a study of blood T cell repertoires in COVID-19. Clones were sequenced by immunoSEQ multiplex PCR, and TCRdb holds only the in-frame ones, with some missing. The table lists fewer than 200,000 clones, roughly four fifths of them singletons. The source material was peripheral blood. The origin of the receptors is a woman older than 75 with COVID-19, enrolled during active disease. The CDR3 runs from the conserved cysteine through the conserved F or W. Each record gives: D gene, clone size, V gene, J gene, CDR3 protein, CDR3 DNA. A D gene is named only where the DNA matches it firmly. The size field is filled for only some rows; it gives once, few, many or a size class.

TRBD1	NA	TRBV5-4	TRBJ2-7	CATPGQGSHEQYF	TGTGCCACGCCGGGACAGGGGTCCCACGAGCAGTACTTC
NA	few	TRBV7-8	TRBJ1-2	CASSLGQAIARGYTF	TGTGCCAGCAGCTTAGGACAGGCCATCGCTCGGGGCTACACCTTC
TRBD1	NA	TRBV19	TRBJ1-4	CASRNGQGWDEKLFF	TGTGCCAGTAGGAACGGACAGGGGTGGGATGAAAAACTGTTTTTT
NA	NA	TRBV27	TRBJ2-2	CASRKNREIGELFF	TGTGCCAGCAGGAAAAACAGGGAAATCGGGGAGCTGTTTTTT
NA	NA	TRBV18	TRBJ2-1	CASSPTGISYNEQFF	TGTGCCAGCTCACCAACAGGGATTTCCTACAATGAGCAGTTCTTC
NA	NA	TRBV27	TRBJ1-2	CASSFNRVGYGYTF	TGTGCCAGCAGTTTCAACAGGGTAGGGTATGGCTACACCTTC
TRBD2	NA	TRBV7-4	TRBJ2-1	CASSHRAGDREQFF	TGTGCCAGCAGCCACCGGGCGGGAGATCGGGAGCAGTTCTTC
TRBD1	NA	TRBV27	TRBJ1-3	CASSLDRGPGNTIYF	TGTGCCAGCAGTTTAGACAGGGGGCCGGGAAACACCATATATTTT
NA	NA	TRBV28	TRBJ2-5	CASSLWGGGKGEETQYF	TGTGCCAGCAGTTTATGGGGCGGGGGCAAAGGGGAAGAGACCCAGTACTTC
NA	NA	TRBV5-4	TRBJ2-1	CASSLTWAEQFF	TGTGCCAGCAGCTTGACGTGGGCTGAGCAGTTCTTC
NA	few	TRBV9	TRBJ1-2	CASSVAQGLGYGYTF	TGTGCCAGCAGCGTAGCACAGGGCCTGGGGTACGGCTACACCTTC
TRBD1	NA	TRBV5-1	TRBJ2-7	CASSLGQGVVHEQYF	TGCGCCAGCAGCTTGGGACAGGGGGTTGTGCACGAGCAGTACTTC
TRBD1	NA	TRBV30	TRBJ1-6	CAWSLDRGFSPLHF	TGTGCCTGGAGTCTTGACAGGGGGTTCTCACCCCTCCACTTT
TRBD2	few	TRBV5-4	TRBJ2-1	CASSFFQAGGWNEQFF	TGTGCCAGCAGCTTCTTTCAAGCGGGAGGTTGGAATGAGCAGTTCTTC
TRBD1	NA	TRBV6-1	TRBJ2-5	CASSERGRGLETQYF	TGTGCCAGCAGTGAAAGGGGCAGGGGGCTAGAGACCCAGTACTTC
TRBD1	NA	TRBV29-1	TRBJ1-2	CSVGVTGGWSYGYTF	TGCAGCGTTGGGGTTACAGGGGGCTGGAGCTATGGCTACACCTTC
TRBD2	few	TRBV29-1	TRBJ2-7	CSVEARALSGSHSYEQYF	TGCAGCGTTGAAGCCAGGGCACTCAGCGGGAGCCATTCCTACGAGCAGTACTTC
TRBD2	NA	TRBV4-2	TRBJ2-7	CASSTSVVSYEQYF	TGTGCCAGCAGCACTAGCGTGGTCTCCTACGAGCAGTACTTC
TRBD1	few	TRBV24-1	TRBJ2-5	CATSDPNRGRETQYF	TGTGCCACCAGTGACCCAAACAGGGGACGGGAGACCCAGTACTTC
NA	NA	TRBV28	TRBJ2-7	CASSLRTASSGDEQYF	TGTGCCAGCAGTTTAAGGACAGCTTCCTCCGGGGACGAGCAGTACTTC
TRBD1	NA	TRBV7-2	TRBJ2-3	CASSLNRDRPTDTQYF	TGTGCCAGCAGCCTCAACCGGGACAGACCTACAGATACGCAGTATTTT
TRBD2	NA	TRBV9	TRBJ2-3	CASSRSGGSTDTQYF	TGTGCCAGCAGCCGTAGCGGGGGTAGCACAGATACGCAGTATTTT
NA	NA	TRBV11-2	TRBJ2-1	CASSRYNEQFF	TGTGCCAGCAGTCGCTACAATGAGCAGTTCTTC
TRBD1	NA	TRBV7-8	TRBJ2-3	CASSSIDRAILRTDTQYF	TGTGCCAGCAGCTCCATCGACAGGGCAATATTAAGGACAGATACGCAGTATTTT
TRBD1	NA	TRBV10-3	TRBJ2-1	CAISEGDRGRYNEQFF	TGTGCCATCAGTGAGGGGGACAGGGGGAGGTACAATGAGCAGTTCTTC
NA	few	TRBV3-1/TRBV3-2	TRBJ2-5	CASSPRGGESAQYF	TGTGCCAGCAGCCCCCGAGGGGGGGAGAGCGCCCAGTACTTC
TRBD1	NA	TRBV6-6	TRBJ1-2	CASSYGTGLNYGYTF	TGTGCCAGCAGTTACGGGACAGGCCTTAACTATGGCTACACCTTC
NA	NA	TRBV30	TRBJ1-3	CAWSPGDSGNTIYF	TGTGCCTGGAGTCCGGGGGACTCTGGAAACACCATATATTTT
TRBD1	NA	TRBV27	TRBJ1-2	CASSLSLYRGGGYTF	TGTGCCAGCAGTTTATCCCTATACAGGGGGGGTGGCTACACCTTC
TRBD1	NA	TRBV7-9	TRBJ1-2	CASSPTGGYGYTF	TGTGCCAGCAGCCCGACAGGGGGCTATGGCTACACCTTC
NA	NA	TRBV19	TRBJ2-2	CASSRLERTNTGELFF	TGTGCCAGTAGTCGCTTGGAGCGGACGAACACCGGGGAGCTGTTTTTT
NA	NA	TRBV11-3	TRBJ1-1	CASSWGQNTEAFF	TGTGCCAGCAGCTGGGGACAAAACACTGAAGCTTTCTTT
TRBD1	NA	TRBV19	TRBJ1-1	CASYRGGTEAFF	TGTGCCAGTTACAGGGGTGGGACTGAAGCTTTCTTT
TRBD1	NA	TRBV7-2	TRBJ2-5	CASSQDRGETQYF	TGTGCCAGCAGCCAGGACAGGGGAGAGACCCAGTACTTC
NA	NA	TRBV28	TRBJ1-2	CASSLLQKSSYGYTF	TGTGCCAGCAGTTTGTTACAAAAATCCTCTTATGGCTACACCTTC
TRBD2	NA	TRBV14	TRBJ2-1	CASSLSSGANEQFF	TGTGCCAGCAGCCTGTCTAGCGGGGCGAATGAGCAGTTCTTC
NA	NA	TRBV5-1	TRBJ1-1	CASSSTGSNTEAFF	TGCGCCAGCAGCTCAACAGGGTCAAACACTGAAGCTTTCTTT
TRBD1	NA	TRBV4-1	TRBJ1-1	CASSQRATGGNTEAFF	TGCGCCAGCAGCCAACGCGCCACAGGGGGAAATACTGAAGCTTTCTTT
NA	NA	TRBV19	TRBJ1-5	CASSRESNQPQHF	TGTGCCAGTAGTCGGGAGAGCAATCAGCCCCAGCATTTT
TRBD2	NA	TRBV5-1	TRBJ2-1	CASSSGTSTVPTYNEQFF	TGCGCCAGCAGCTCCGGGACTAGCACGGTCCCGACTTACAATGAGCAGTTCTTC
NA	NA	TRBV5-1	TRBJ1-6	CASSFRGGNSPLHF	TGCGCCAGCAGCTTTAGGGGAGGGAATTCACCCCTCCACTTT
NA	NA	TRBV28	TRBJ1-2	CASSSPTANYGYTF	TGTGCCAGCAGTTCCCCCACGGCTAACTATGGCTACACCTTC
TRBD2	NA	TRBV9	TRBJ2-7	CASSVGVGTREGEQYF	TGTGCCAGCAGCGTAGGGGTGGGCACCCGGGAGGGCGAGCAGTACTTC
TRBD1	NA	TRBV27	TRBJ2-1	CASSPGTGNEQFF	TGTGCCAGCAGTCCTGGGACAGGCAATGAGCAGTTCTTC
NA	NA	TRBV27	TRBJ2-1	CASRGGYYNEQFF	TGTGCCAGCAGGGGGGGATACTACAATGAGCAGTTCTTC
NA	NA	TRBV2	TRBJ2-7	CASIDTGAYEQYF	TGTGCCAGCATTGACACAGGAGCCTACGAGCAGTACTTC
TRBD2	NA	TRBV29-1	TRBJ2-3	CSAPSGQTTDTQYF	TGCAGCGCTCCTAGCGGCCAGACCACAGATACGCAGTATTTT
TRBD2	NA	TRBV11-2	TRBJ2-1	CASSLTSGSDEQFF	TGTGCCAGCAGCTTGACTAGCGGGAGCGATGAGCAGTTCTTC